This T cell receptor (beta chain) appears in the sequencing data of a study of OX40 agonist ivuxolimab in advanced cancers. TCRdb's table, derived via immunoSEQ multiplex PCR, lists solely in-frame clones and lacks some. The profile shows more than 50,000 clones, nearly 80% of them singletons. Germline lookup yields CDR1 SGHRS and CDR2 YFSETQ. The V end lost 1 base, the J end lost 2 bases, and 11 bases lay between the germline ends. The CDR3 totals 15 residues. This clonotype was obtained from an adult with an advanced solid tumor such as melanoma, head and neck, liver or kidney cancer. Here the sequenced sample was CD4+ or CD8+ T cells sorted from blood, taken in a trial of the OX40 agonist ivuxolimab. The J gene is TRBJ2-3, the V gene TRBV5-1; D unclear. CDR3 in DNA: TGCGCCAGCAGCTTGCTAGGGATATCCACAGATACGCAGTATTTT. It specifies CASSLLGISTDTQYF. Supplemented by reference TRBV5-1 and TRBJ2-3, the full variable domain reads KAGVTQTPRYLIKTRGQQVTLSCSPISGHRSVSWYQQTPGQGLQFLFEYFSETQRNKGNFPGRFSGRQFSNSRSEMNVSTLELGDSALYLCASSLLGISTDTQYFGPGTRLTVL.